This TCR beta chain is drawn from a study of cytomegalovirus exposure and HLA in healthy donors. Comments on this clone: What it recognizes is unknown. Other DNA sequences in this specimen translate into the identical CDR3.

Study-wide findings and caveats: TCR beta V segments were, for the most part, productive about 87% or about 30% of the time in an earlier analysis.

Germline CDR1 SGHAT, CDR2 FQNNGV. The CDR3 has 16 residues. The ends were cut back, 0 bases at V and 7 bases at J, with 18 bases in the middle. Nominal health characterized the donors when sampled, though unrecorded immune exposures were likely. Primers for the PCR totalled 60 Vbeta and 13 Jbeta. Method: immunoSEQ multiplex PCR; TCRdb's copy keeps in-frame clones and lacks some. The data show about 120,000 clones, roughly three quarters seen once. Sequencing input: PBMCs. The sequence was collected from a man aged 25 to 45 in good health and CMV-seropositive. This chain joins TRBV11-2 and TRBJ1-2; D perhaps matches TRBD1 (5 bases). The CDR3 coding sequence is TGTGCCAGCAGCTTAGACCAGGGAGGGGTGATTAGTGGCTACACCTTC. Protein product: CASSLDQGGVISGYTF. The full variable domain, in which reference TRBV11-2 and TRBJ1-2 provide the parts outside the CDR3, is EAGVAQSPRYKIIEKRQSVAFWCNPISGHATLYWYQQILGQGPKLLIQFQNNGVVDDSQLPKDRFSAERLKGVDSTLKIQPAKLEDSAVYLCASSLDQGGVISGYTFGSGTRLTVV.